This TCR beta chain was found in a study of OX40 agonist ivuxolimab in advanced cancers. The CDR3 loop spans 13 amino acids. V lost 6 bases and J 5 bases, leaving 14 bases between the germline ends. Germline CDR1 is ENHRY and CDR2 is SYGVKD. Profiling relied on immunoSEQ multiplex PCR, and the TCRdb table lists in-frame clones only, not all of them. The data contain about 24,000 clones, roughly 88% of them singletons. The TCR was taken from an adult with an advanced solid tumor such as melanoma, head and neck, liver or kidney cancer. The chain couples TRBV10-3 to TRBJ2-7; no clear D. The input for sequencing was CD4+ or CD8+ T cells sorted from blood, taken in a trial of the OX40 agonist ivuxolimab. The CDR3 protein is CAISLGSIDEQYF. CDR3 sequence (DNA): TGTGCCATCAGCTTGGGGTCCATTGACGAGCAGTACTTC.